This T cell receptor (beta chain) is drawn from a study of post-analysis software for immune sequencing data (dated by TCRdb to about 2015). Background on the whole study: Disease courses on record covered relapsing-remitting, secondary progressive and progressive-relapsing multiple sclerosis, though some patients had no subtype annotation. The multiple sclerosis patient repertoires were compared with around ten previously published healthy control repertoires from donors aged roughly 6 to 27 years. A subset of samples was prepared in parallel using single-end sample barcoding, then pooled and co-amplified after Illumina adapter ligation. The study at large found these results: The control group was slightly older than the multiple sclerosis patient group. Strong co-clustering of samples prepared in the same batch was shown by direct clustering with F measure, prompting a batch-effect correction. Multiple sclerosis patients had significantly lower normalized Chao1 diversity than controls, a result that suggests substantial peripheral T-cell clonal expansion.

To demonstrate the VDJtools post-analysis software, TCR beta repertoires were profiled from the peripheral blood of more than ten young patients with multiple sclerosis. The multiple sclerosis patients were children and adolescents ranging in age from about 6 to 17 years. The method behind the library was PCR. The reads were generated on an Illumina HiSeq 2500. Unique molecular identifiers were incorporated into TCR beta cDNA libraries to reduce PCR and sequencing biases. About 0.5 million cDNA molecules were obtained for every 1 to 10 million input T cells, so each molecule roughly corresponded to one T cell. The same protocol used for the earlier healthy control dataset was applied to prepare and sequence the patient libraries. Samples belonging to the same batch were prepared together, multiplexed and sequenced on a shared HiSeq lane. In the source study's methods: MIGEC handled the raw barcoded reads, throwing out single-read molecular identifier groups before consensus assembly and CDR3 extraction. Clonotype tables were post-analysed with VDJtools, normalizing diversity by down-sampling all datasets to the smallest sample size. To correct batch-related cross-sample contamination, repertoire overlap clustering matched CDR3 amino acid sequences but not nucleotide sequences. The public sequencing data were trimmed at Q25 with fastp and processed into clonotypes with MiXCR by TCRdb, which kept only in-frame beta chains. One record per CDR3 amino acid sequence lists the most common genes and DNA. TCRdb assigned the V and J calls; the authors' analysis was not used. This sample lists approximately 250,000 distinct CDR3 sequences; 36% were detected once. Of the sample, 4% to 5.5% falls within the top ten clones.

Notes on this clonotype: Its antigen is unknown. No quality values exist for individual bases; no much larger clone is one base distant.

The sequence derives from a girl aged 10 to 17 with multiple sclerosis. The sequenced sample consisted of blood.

The CDR3 region: CASSQDSAGRNYEQYF. The DNA sequence is as follows: TGTGCCAGCAGCCAAGATTCGGCCGGGAGAAACTACGAGCAGTACTTC. The rearrangement joined TRBV4-2 to TRBJ2-5; the D region possibly corresponds to TRBD2 (6 bases align). The end of the DNA is better explained by TRBJ2-7, so the J call may be wrong. CDR3 length: 16 amino acids, cysteine to phenylalanine. Here the CDR3 DNA is all that survives: 48 bases in frame from base 1. The germline V gene provides CDR1 LGHNA and CDR2 YNFKEQ.